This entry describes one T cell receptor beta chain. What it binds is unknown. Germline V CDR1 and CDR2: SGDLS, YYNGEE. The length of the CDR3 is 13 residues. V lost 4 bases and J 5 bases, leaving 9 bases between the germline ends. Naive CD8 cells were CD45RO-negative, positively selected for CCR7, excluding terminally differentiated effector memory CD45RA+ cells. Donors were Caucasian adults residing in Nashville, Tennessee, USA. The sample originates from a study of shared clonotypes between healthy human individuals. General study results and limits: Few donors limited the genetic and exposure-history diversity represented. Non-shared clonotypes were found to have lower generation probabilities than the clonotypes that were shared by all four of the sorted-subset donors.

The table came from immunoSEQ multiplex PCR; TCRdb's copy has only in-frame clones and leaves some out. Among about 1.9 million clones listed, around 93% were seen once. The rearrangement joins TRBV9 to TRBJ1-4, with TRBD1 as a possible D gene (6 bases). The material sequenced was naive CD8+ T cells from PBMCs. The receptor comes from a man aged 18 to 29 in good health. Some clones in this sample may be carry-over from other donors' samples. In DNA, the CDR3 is TGTGCCAGCAGCTACGGACAGAATGAAAAACTGTTTTTT. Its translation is CASSYGQNEKLFF.